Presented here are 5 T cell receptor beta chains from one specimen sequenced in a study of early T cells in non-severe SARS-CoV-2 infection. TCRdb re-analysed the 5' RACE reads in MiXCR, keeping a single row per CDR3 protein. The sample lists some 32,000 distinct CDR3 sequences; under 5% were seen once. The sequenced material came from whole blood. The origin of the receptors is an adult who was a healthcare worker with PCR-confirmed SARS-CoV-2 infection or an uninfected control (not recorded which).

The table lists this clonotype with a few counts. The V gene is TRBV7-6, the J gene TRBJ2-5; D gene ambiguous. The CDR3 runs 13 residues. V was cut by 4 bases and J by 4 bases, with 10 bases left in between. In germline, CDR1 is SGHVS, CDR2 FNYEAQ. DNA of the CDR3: TGTGCCAGCAGCTCCTCGTGGGGAGAGACCCAGTACTTC. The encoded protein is CASSSSWGETQYF.

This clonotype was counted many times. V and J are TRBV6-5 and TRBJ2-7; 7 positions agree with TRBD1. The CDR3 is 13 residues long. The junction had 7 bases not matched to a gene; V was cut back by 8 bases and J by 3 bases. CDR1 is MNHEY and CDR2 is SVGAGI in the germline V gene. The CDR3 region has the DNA TGTGCCAGCTCTAGGGGACAGCTCTACGAGCAGTACTTC. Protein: CASSRGQLYEQYF.

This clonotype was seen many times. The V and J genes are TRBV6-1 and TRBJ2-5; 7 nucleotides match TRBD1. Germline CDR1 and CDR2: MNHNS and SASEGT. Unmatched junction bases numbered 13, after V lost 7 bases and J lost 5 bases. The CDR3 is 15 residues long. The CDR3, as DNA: TGTGCCAGCACCCGTACAGGGGCGATTGGGGAGACCCAGTACTTC. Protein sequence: CASTRTGAIGETQYF.

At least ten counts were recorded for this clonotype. CDR3 bases: TGCGCCAGCAGCCATCGGACAGGGCGGGTTAACTATGGCTACACCTTC. Translation: CASSHRTGRVNYGYTF. The V gene is TRBV4-3, the J gene TRBJ1-2, with 8 bases that match TRBD1. The CDR3 spans 16 residues. With 3 bases clipped from V and 1 base from J, the junction kept 7 bases outside the gene matches. The germline V gene has CDR1 LGHNA and CDR2 YSLEER.

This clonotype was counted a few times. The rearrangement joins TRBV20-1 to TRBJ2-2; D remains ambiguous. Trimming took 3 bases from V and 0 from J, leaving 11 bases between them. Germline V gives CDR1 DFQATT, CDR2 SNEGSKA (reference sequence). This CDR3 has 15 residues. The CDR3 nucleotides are TGCAGTGCTAGGATTTTGACCGCGAACACCGGGGAGCTGTTTTTT. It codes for CSARILTANTGELFF.